The entry below describes one T cell receptor (beta chain). Its antigen is currently not known. No much larger clone is present one base from it, and per-base qualities are unavailable. Other DNA sequences in this specimen translate into the identical CDR3. The data derive from a study of blood T cell repertoires in COVID-19 (dated by TCRdb to about 2020). For the wider study: Samples covering the acute and convalescent phases of COVID-19 were provided by collaborators in the United States, Italy and Spain. The material from the prospective study consisted of cDNA or gDNA derived from T cells, B-cell-depleted T cells, or PBMCs. Subjects who had been exposed to COVID-19, were actively infected with it, or had recovered from it provided the deeply sampled blood TCRbeta repertoires that made up the dataset. The repertoires were released in a freely available public database meant as a resource for research on the immune response to SARS-CoV-2. Samples came from the ongoing ImmuneRACE study (first 160 participants) plus 1,254 subjects from 6 global collaborators. Sample metadata almost always included a de-identified subject ID, COVID-19 status, age in years and sex. Where HLA class I and class II types were available, the types were taken from metadata supplied by the sample provider, not from assay-based typing.

TCRbeta CDR3 regions were amplified from genomic DNA by means of the immunoSEQ Assay, a bias-controlled multiplex PCR. As for the original processing: Nucleated cell counts per sample were estimated from amplification of reference gene primers within the assay. To quantify the absolute abundance of each unique TCRbeta CDR3 rearrangement, sequence reads were collapsed and filtered. For each sample, productive Simpson clonality was calculated as the square root of Simpson's diversity index across productive rearrangements. The clones in this table, taken by TCRdb from immuneACCESS, are in-frame only. Not every clone is retained; where verified, under half of the shortfall comes from an unresolved V gene, and the cause of the rest is unknown. V and J calls and clone size are given by that table; D and trimming were obtained from the DNA. The sample profile shows 310,000 or so clones; 88% of them were found once. About 11% of the sample lies in the top ten.

In Seattle, one collaborating source enrolled patients while the infection was active and tracked those patients longitudinally over the course of disease. Each collaborating institution followed its own protocols to collect whole blood in K2EDTA tubes. For TCRbeta analysis, collaborators shipped samples in one of three forms: frozen whole blood, isolated PBMCs, or DNA extracted from either of those sample types. What the research found in general, with its limitations: Clinical and demographic metadata were provided uncurated, with the amount varying by source and participant.

The sequenced sample consisted of peripheral blood. This receptor was taken from a woman aged 25-40 years with COVID-19, enrolled during active disease.

The sequence in DNA is TGTGCCACCAGCAGAGGTACAGGGGGCCCCTACGAGCAGTACTTC. Its protein is CATSRGTGGPYEQYF. Here the chain combines TRBV15 and TRBJ2-7, and TRBD1 aligns with 9 junction nucleotides. From its cysteine to its phenylalanine, the CDR3 spans 15 amino acids. The kept DNA is CDR3 alone, 45 bases in frame from the first base. The V end gives up 1 base and the J end 2 bases, leaving 3 bases in the junction not matched to a gene. The germline V gene (reference sequence) yields LNHNV for CDR1 and YYDKDF for CDR2. The entire variable domain, with the stretches around the CDR3 drawn from the reference TRBV15 and TRBJ2-7 proteins, is DAMVIQNPRYQVTQFGKPVTLSCSQTLNHNVMYWYQQKSSQAPKLLFHYYDKDFNNEADTPDNFQSRRPNTSFCFLDIRSPGLGDTAMYLCATSRGTGGPYEQYFGPGTRLTVT.